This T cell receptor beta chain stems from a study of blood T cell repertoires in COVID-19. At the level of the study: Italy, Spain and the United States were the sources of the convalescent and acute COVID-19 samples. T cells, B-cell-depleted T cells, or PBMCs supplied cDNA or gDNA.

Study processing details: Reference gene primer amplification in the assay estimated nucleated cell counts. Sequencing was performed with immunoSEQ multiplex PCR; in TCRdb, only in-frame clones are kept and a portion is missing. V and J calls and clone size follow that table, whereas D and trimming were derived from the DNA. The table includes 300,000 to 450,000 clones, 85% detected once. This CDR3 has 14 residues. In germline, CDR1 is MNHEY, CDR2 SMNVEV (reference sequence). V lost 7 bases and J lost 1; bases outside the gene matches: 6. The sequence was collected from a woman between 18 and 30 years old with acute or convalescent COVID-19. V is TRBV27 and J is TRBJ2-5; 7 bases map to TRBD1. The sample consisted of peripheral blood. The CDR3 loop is CASKTGISQETQYF. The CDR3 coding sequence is TGTGCCAGCAAGACAGGGATCAGCCAAGAGACCCAGTACTTC.